Included here is one T cell receptor (beta chain) sequence, with context. The J segment lost 7 bases and the V segment lost 5 bases, leaving 10 bases of the junction unmatched. CDR3 length: 15 residues. Germline V lookup: CDR1 SGHVS, CDR2 FQNEAQ. This record belongs to a study of T cell repertoires in ileal Crohn's disease. Time point here: neoterminal ileum biopsy at postoperative endoscopy, about 6 months after surgery. TCRB immunosequencing input was around 460 nanograms of biopsy DNA per sample. Some clones are missing from TCRdb's copy, which holds only in-frame ones; the method was immunoSEQ multiplex PCR. This table holds 13,000 or so clones, around 70% found once.

The source is an adult with Crohn's disease. The sample comprised ileal tissue. The chain is built from TRBV7-8 and TRBJ2-2; TRBD1 agrees at 7 bases. This CDR3 reads CASSIRTGSGGELFF. Written as DNA, the CDR3 is TGTGCCAGCAGCATACGGACAGGAAGTGGCGGGGAGCTGTTTTTT.